This T cell receptor (beta chain) was documented in a study of blood T cell repertoires in COVID-19. At the level of the study: COVID-19 samples from acute and convalescent phases originated in the United States, Italy and Spain. T cells, B-cell-depleted T cells, or PBMCs provided the cDNA or gDNA that served as material.

Trimming pared 6 bases from V and 4 bases from J, leaving 10 bases between. CDR3 length equals 14 residues. CDR1 SGHVS and CDR2 FQNEAQ come from the germline V gene. Per the authors' pipeline: Estimation of nucleated cell counts relied on the amplification of reference gene primers. TCRdb's table, derived via immunoSEQ multiplex PCR, lists solely in-frame clones and lacks some. V and J calls and clone size are those listed in that table; D and trimming were worked out from the DNA. The sample consists of hundreds of thousands of clones, around nine tenths of them appearing once. The chain uses TRBV7-8 and TRBJ1-6; D might be TRBD1 (6 bases). This TCR came from a woman younger than 35 who had recovered from COVID-19. Sequenced material: peripheral blood. The CDR3 DNA is TGTGCCAGCAGGGAGACAGGATATAATTCACCCCTCCACTTT. Its protein is CASRETGYNSPLHF.